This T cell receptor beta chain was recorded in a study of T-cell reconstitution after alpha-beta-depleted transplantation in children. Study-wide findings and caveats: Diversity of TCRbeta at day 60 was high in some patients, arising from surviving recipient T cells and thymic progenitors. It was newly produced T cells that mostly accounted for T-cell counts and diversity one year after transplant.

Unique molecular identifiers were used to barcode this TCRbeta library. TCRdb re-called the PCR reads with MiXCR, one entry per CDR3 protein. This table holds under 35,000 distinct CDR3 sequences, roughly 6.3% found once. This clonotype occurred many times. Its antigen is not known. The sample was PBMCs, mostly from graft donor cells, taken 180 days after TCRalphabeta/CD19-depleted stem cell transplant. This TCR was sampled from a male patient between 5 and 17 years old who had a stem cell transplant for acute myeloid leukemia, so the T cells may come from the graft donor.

The CDR3 spells CASSLDPRETQYF. The CDR3, as DNA: TGTGCCAGCAGCTTAGACCCCCGGGAGACCCAGTACTTC. The chain couples TRBV7-2 to TRBJ2-5; D remains unclear. Trimming removed 1 base at V and 5 bases at J, with 8 bases between. Germline CDR1 SGHTA, CDR2 FQGNSA. The CDR3 is 13 residues long.